The 2 T cell receptor beta chains below come from one sample, sequenced in a study of technical replicates of blood from a handful of donors. Profiling relied on immunoSEQ multiplex PCR, and the TCRdb table lists in-frame clones only, not all of them. The sample lists around 92,000 clones; more than 90% were seen once. The source material was T cells isolated from PBMCs. These TCRs come from a human donor in good health.

This sequence joins TRBV2 and TRBJ2-1; 7 nucleotides match TRBD1. The J segment lost 3 bases and the V segment lost 6 bases, leaving 2 bases of the junction unmatched. The CDR3 runs 13 residues. CDR1 is SNHLY, CDR2 FYNNEI, per germline. The CDR3 nucleotides are TGTGCCAGCAGCCGGGACAGCTACAATGAGCAGTTCTTC. Translating it yields CASSRDSYNEQFF.

The chain links TRBV2 to TRBJ2-3; 7 nucleotides agree with TRBD2. The J segment lost 1 base and the V segment lost 5 bases, leaving 9 bases of the junction unmatched. The CDR3 contains 16 residues. CDR1 is SNHLY, CDR2 FYNNEI, per germline. This CDR3 is CASSRRAGEGTDTQYF. CDR3 sequence (DNA): TGTGCCAGCAGTCGACGGGCGGGGGAGGGCACAGATACGCAGTATTTT.